The 12 T cell receptor beta chains below all came from one sample that was sequenced in a study of T cells in Graves' hyperthyroidism and ophthalmopathy. RNA transcripts provided the source from which TCR beta CDR3 regions were amplified. First-round RT-PCR targeting the TCR CDR3 was performed with the HTBI primer set. TCRdb re-called the multiplex PCR reads with MiXCR, one entry per CDR3 protein. This sample has more than 500,000 distinct CDR3 sequences, with about half found just once. Specimen: peripheral blood or thyroid tissue (not recorded which). Source of these receptors: an adult woman with Graves' disease, either hyperthyroidism or ophthalmopathy (not recorded which).

The V gene is TRBV12-3 or TRBV12-4, the J gene TRBJ2-2; D is unresolved. V lost 4 bases to trimming and J lost 0 bases, with 12 bases between them. CDR3 length equals 16 residues. The CDR3 DNA reads as TGTGCCAGCAGTTCCCTTACGTCCGCGAACACCGGGGAGCTGTTTTTT. It specifies CASSSLTSANTGELFF.

This clonotype was recorded at least ten times. The V and J genes are TRBV6-5 and TRBJ1-6, with D possibly being TRBD1 (6 bases). Between the trimmed V and J ends, which lost 8 bases and 7 bases, there was a span of 18 bases. CDR3 length: 15 residues. Germline assignment: CDR1 MNHEY and CDR2 SVGAGI. In DNA form, the CDR3 reads TGTGCCAGCCTTAGGAATGGACAGCGCAATTCACCCCTCCACTTT. Residues: CASLRNGQRNSPLHF.

The chain uses TRBV10-3 and TRBJ1-2; D remains ambiguous. Germline V lookup: CDR1 ENHRY, CDR2 SYGVKD. This CDR3 spans 16 amino acids. V was trimmed by 0 bases and J by 2 bases, leaving 13 bases between them. The DNA of the CDR3 is TGTGCCATCAGTGAGTCGTTTCGGGCGATAAACTATGGCTACACCTTC. It is translated as CAISESFRAINYGYTF.

This clonotype was seen ten or more times. CDR3 bases: TGTGCCAGCACCCCAGGGGGCCCGGGCACTGAAGCTTTCTTT. Protein product: CASTPGGPGTEAFF. The chain uses TRBV12-3 or TRBV12-4 and TRBJ1-1; TRBD1 matches at 8 bases. The CDR3 is 14 residues long. The junction had 8 bases not matched to a gene; V was cut back by 7 bases and J by 4 bases.

This clonotype was counted many times. This chain joins TRBV12-3 or TRBV12-4 and TRBJ2-2; TRBD2 matches at 10 bases. The CDR3 has 19 amino acids. V shed 3 bases and J 7 bases; nucleotides not matched to a gene: 17. The CDR3 region is CASSLAGWRLAGVLGELFF. The CDR3, as DNA: TGTGCCAGCAGTTTGGCAGGGTGGCGGCTAGCGGGAGTTCTCGGGGAGCTGTTTTTT.

This clonotype was counted at least ten times. The chain carries TRBV6-6 and TRBJ2-7; TRBD2 might be the D (6 bases). The germline CDR1 and CDR2 sequences are MNHNY and SVGAGI (reference sequence). V lost 3 bases and J lost 2, with 11 bases in between. The CDR3 contains 14 residues. The CDR3 nucleotides read TGTGCCAGCAGTTATAGACTAGGCACCTACGAGCAGTACTTC. It specifies CASSYRLGTYEQYF.

This clonotype came up many times. This chain uses TRBV9 with TRBJ2-2; TRBD2 aligns across 16 bases. Germline-derived CDR1 and CDR2 are SGDLS and YYNGEE. Trimming at V came to 4 bases and at J to 0 bases, leaving 3 bases not matched to a gene. This CDR3 contains 18 residues. CDR3: CASSSGTSGRANTGELFF. DNA of the CDR3: TGTGCCAGCAGCTCAGGGACTAGCGGGAGGGCGAACACCGGGGAGCTGTTTTTT.

This clonotype was seen a few times. This sequence joins TRBV14 and TRBJ1-4, with TRBD2 matching over 7 bases. TRBJ2-3 explains the end of the DNA better; the J call may be wrong. This CDR3 spans 15 amino acids. Per germline, CDR1 SGHDN and CDR2 FVKESK. CDR3 loop: CASSQVSGNTDTQYF. CDR3 sequence (DNA): TGTGCCAGCAGCCAAGTAAGCGGGAACACAGATACGCAGTATTTT.

At least ten counts were recorded for this clonotype. The chain joins TRBV11-2 to TRBJ1-1; maybe TRBD1 (5 bases). V was clipped by 5 bases and J by 11 bases, with 15 bases between them. The CDR3 sequence is 12 residues long. Germline assignment: CDR1 SGHAT and CDR2 FQNNGV. The CDR3: CASSQAGVWAFF. Written as DNA, the CDR3 is TGTGCCAGCAGCCAGGCGGGGGTGTGGGCTTTCTTT.

This clonotype was seen a single time. The chain is built from TRBV7-2 and TRBJ2-5; 7 positions match TRBD2. V trimming: 5 bases; J trimming: 2 bases; junction bases outside the gene matches: 11. The CDR3 is 16 residues long. Germline V lookup: CDR1 SGHTA, CDR2 FQGNSA. The chain's CDR3 is CASSPSGGTTQETQYF. The CDR3 region has the DNA TGTGCCAGCAGCCCCTCTGGCGGGACTACTCAAGAGACCCAGTACTTC.

This clonotype was seen once. The rearrangement uses TRBV20-1 and TRBJ1-6; no reliable D call. Trimming stripped 6 bases from V and 2 bases from J, with 17 bases between. Germline CDR1 DFQATT, CDR2 SNEGSKA (reference sequence). This CDR3 is built from 16 residues. CDR3 DNA sequence: TGCAGTGCCAGCAGTGAAGGCCAGACCTATAATTCACCCCTCCACTTT. Its translation is CSASSEGQTYNSPLHF.

This clonotype was recorded once. V usage is TRBV4-3 and J usage is TRBJ2-7; D perhaps matches TRBD2 (6 bases). This CDR3 is built from 15 residues. V was pared by 4 bases and J by 7 bases, with 20 bases between. The germline V gene has CDR1 LGHNA and CDR2 YSLEER. The CDR3 nucleotides read TGCGCCAGCAGCCGGGCGGAGGGCCGATCGGAAGAGCAGTACTTC. Residues: CASSRAEGRSEEQYF.